Listed below are T cell receptor beta chains from one sample, sequenced in a study of T-cell memory formation after mild COVID-19. TCRdb re-derived calls from the 5' RACE reads in MiXCR, one entry per CDR3 protein. The sample lists 110,000 to 150,000 distinct CDR3 sequences; about 23% were seen once. Specimen: PBMCs or a T cell subset sorted from them (not recorded which). The receptors were sampled from an adult woman who had mild COVID-19 (a few samples of this study predate the infection). Cell type and time point are not known. Both conserved end residues are part of each CDR3. A D gene is named only where the DNA matches it firmly. Only some rows state a clone size, as once, few, many or a class for expanded clones.

j_call clone_size v_call d_call cdr3_aa cdr3_nt
TRBJ2-2 - TRBV5-4 - CASSWGAGELFF TGTGCCAGCAGCTGGGGGGCCGGGGAGCTGTTTTTT
TRBJ1-1 few TRBV19 TRBD1 CASKLLGQGSTEAFF TGTGCCAGTAAACTCCTGGGACAGGGGAGCACTGAAGCTTTCTTT
TRBJ2-2 - TRBV7-9 - CASSGDTDTGELFF TGTGCCAGCAGCGGGGACACCGACACCGGGGAGCTGTTTTTT
TRBJ2-1 - TRBV7-8 TRBD1 CASSTLRDRGVNEQFF TGTGCCAGCAGCACCCTCCGGGACAGGGGCGTCAATGAGCAGTTCTTC
TRBJ1-2 many TRBV29-1 - CSVESWGMNYGYTF TGCAGCGTTGAATCGTGGGGAATGAACTATGGCTACACCTTC
TRBJ2-7 few TRBV5-6 TRBD1 CASSLGTGHYEQYF TGTGCCAGCAGCCTGGGGACAGGGCACTACGAGCAGTACTTC
TRBJ1-4 - TRBV10-3 - CAISALEGANEKLFF TGTGCCATCTCCGCGTTGGAGGGGGCTAATGAAAAACTGTTTTTT
TRBJ2-2 - TRBV5-5 TRBD2 CASSSGTFREATNTGELFF TGTGCCAGCAGCTCAGGTACGTTCCGGGAGGCCACGAACACCGGGGAGCTGTTTTTT
TRBJ2-1 - TRBV6-2/TRBV6-3 - CASNPGGGWYNEQFF TGTGCCAGCAACCCAGGGGGGGGCTGGTACAATGAGCAGTTCTTC
TRBJ2-5 few TRBV7-9 - CASSSPVLGAGSETQYF TGTGCCAGCAGCTCCCCCGTCCTTGGTGCGGGGTCAGAGACCCAGTACTTC
TRBJ2-7 - TRBV19 TRBD1 CATSGQAETDEQYF TGTGCCACCTCGGGACAGGCGGAGACTGACGAGCAGTACTTC
TRBJ1-3 - TRBV4-1 - CASSQVLNRDSGNTIYF TGCGCCAGCAGCCAAGTCTTGAATCGGGACTCTGGAAACACCATATATTTT
TRBJ2-7 - TRBV12-3/TRBV12-4 - CASRRGNEQYF TGTGCCAGCAGGAGGGGGAACGAGCAGTACTTC
TRBJ2-1 - TRBV15 TRBD1 CATSEPGGVDEQFF TGTGCCACCAGCGAGCCAGGGGGCGTTGATGAGCAGTTCTTC
TRBJ2-7 once TRBV7-6 - CASSLEDPFVEQYF TGTGCCAGCAGCTTAGAGGACCCTTTCGTCGAGCAGTACTTC
TRBJ2-7 - TRBV14 - CASSQTRGAYEQYF TGTGCCAGCAGCCAAACAAGGGGCGCGTACGAGCAGTACTTC
TRBJ2-7 many TRBV29-1 - CSVGTHETYEQYF TGCAGCGTTGGCACACATGAAACCTACGAGCAGTACTTC
TRBJ1-2 - TRBV12-3/TRBV12-4 TRBD1 CASRGQGEDYGYTF TGTGCCAGCAGGGGACAGGGGGAGGACTATGGCTACACCTTC
TRBJ1-1 once TRBV9 - CASSVGTDGNTEAFF TGTGCCAGCAGCGTAGGTACAGACGGGAACACTGAAGCTTTCTTT
TRBJ2-6 many TRBV21-1 - CASPITGANVLTF TGTGCCAGCCCCATAACTGGGGCCAACGTCCTGACTTTC
TRBJ2-1 few TRBV7-9 TRBD2 CASSLALAGGPDEQFF TGTGCCAGCAGCTTAGCTCTAGCGGGAGGGCCGGATGAGCAGTTCTTC
TRBJ1-5 few TRBV24-1 - CATSDPGLSNQPQHF TGTGCCACCAGTGACCCGGGCCTCAGCAATCAGCCCCAGCATTTT
TRBJ1-5 - TRBV24-1 - CATSDWQRNQPQHF TGTGCCACCAGCGACTGGCAGAGGAATCAGCCCCAGCATTTT
TRBJ2-1 - TRBV7-9 - CASSSGDPASYNEQFF TGTGCCAGCAGCTCCGGGGACCCAGCTTCCTACAATGAGCAGTTCTTC
TRBJ1-2 - TRBV6-2/TRBV6-3 TRBD1 CASSRDRVGYTF TGTGCCAGCAGCCGGGACAGGGTTGGCTACACCTTC
TRBJ1-2 - TRBV27 - CASSFRGGSVGYTF TGTGCCAGCAGTTTTCGTGGGGGGAGCGTAGGCTACACCTTC